This T cell receptor beta chain was identified during a study of blood T cell repertoires in COVID-19. Study background: COVID-19 samples from acute and convalescent phases originated in the United States, Italy and Spain. From T cells, B-cell-depleted T cells, or PBMCs came the material, which was cDNA or gDNA.

CDR1 is LNHDA and CDR2 is SQIVND in the germline V gene (reference sequence). CDR3 size: 13 residues. J lost 6 bases, V lost 4 bases, and 2 bases had no gene match. Profiling relied on immunoSEQ multiplex PCR, and the TCRdb table lists in-frame clones only, not all of them. The sample contains some 94,000 clones, roughly 89% of which appear only once. Sequencing input: peripheral blood. This sequence originates from a human donor in a cohort sampled during active COVID-19. This chain links TRBV19 with TRBJ1-4, with 7 bases aligning to TRBD1. In DNA form, the CDR3 reads TGTGCCAGTAGTAGACAGGGTGATGAAAAACTGTTTTTT. Translated: CASSRQGDEKLFF.